The 27 T cell receptor beta chains reported below all come from one sample, sequenced in a study of T cell repertoires in cytomegalovirus infection. TCRdb passed the reads through MiXCR, listing each CDR3 protein once. The table records around 740,000 distinct CDR3 sequences, approximately 40% of them present only once. Source material: PBMCs. The receptors come from a human donor in good health (CMV status not recorded). Some clones in this sample may be carry-over from other donors' samples.

A single count supports this clonotype. This chain joins TRBV19 and TRBJ1-2; 7 bases map to TRBD1. V gave up 6 bases and J gave up 4 bases; unmatched junction bases: 8. The CDR3 is 14 residues long. The germline CDR1 and CDR2 sequences are LNHDA and SQIVND (reference sequence). This chain's CDR3 is CASSNRGGGYGYTF. CDR3 nucleotides: TGTGCCAGTAGCAACAGGGGAGGCGGCTATGGCTACACCTTC.

The chain recombines TRBV19 with TRBJ1-3; weak D call: TRBD1 (6 bases). Trimming took 4 bases from V and 8 from J, leaving 6 bases between them. The length of the CDR3 is 11 residues. Germline assignment: CDR1 LNHDA and CDR2 SQIVND (reference sequence). The CDR3 reads CASSNRDTIYF. DNA for the CDR3: TGTGCCAGTAGTAACAGGGACACCATATATTTT. The full variable domain, completed using reference TRBV19 and TRBJ1-3, is DGGITQSPKYLFRKEGQNVTLSCEQNLNHDAMYWYRQDPGQGLRLIYYSQIVNDFQKGDIAEGYSVSREKKESFPLTVTSAQKNPTAFYLCASSNRDTIYFGEGSWLTVV.

As regards this clonotype: Since the CDR3 does not end with the conserved phenylalanine or tryptophan, this likely comes from a read error. J is TRBJ2-3 and V is TRBV6-5, with 8 bases fitting TRBD2. The CDR3 spans 15 residues. From germline, CDR1 is MNHEY and CDR2 SVGAGI. V shed 5 bases and J 6 bases; nucleotides not matched to a gene: 10. The CDR3, as DNA: TGTGCCAGCAGTACCCCAGGACTAGCTGCCGATACGCAGTATTTA. This gives the protein CASSTPGLAADTQYL.

The CDR3 nucleotides are TGTGCCAGCAGTTTTATCGGGGCCAACGTCCTGACTTTC. As protein: CASSFIGANVLTF. This sequence joins TRBV27 and TRBJ2-6; D is unresolved. Germline CDR1 and CDR2: MNHEY and SMNVEV (reference sequence). Trimming took off 3 bases at V and 4 bases at J, with 4 bases between the two ends. The CDR3 consists of 13 residues.

This clonotype was seen a single time. This rearrangement joins TRBV7-6 to TRBJ2-5; 8 bases are shared with TRBD2. Germline loops: CDR1 SGHVS, CDR2 FNYEAQ. The V and J ends lost 5 bases and 2 bases, in that order; junction bases with no gene match: 7. CDR3 size: 15 residues. CDR3 nucleotides: TGTGCCAGCAGCCAAAAGCGGGAGCCTCAAGAGACCCAGTACTTC. It codes for CASSQKREPQETQYF.

V gene TRBV18 combines with J gene TRBJ2-7; tentative D call: TRBD1 (5 bases). The CDR3 runs to 12 residues. CDR1 is KGHSH, CDR2 LQKENI, per germline. Trimming left V 3 bases short and J 5 bases short, with 8 bases between. The CDR3 sequence: CASSPTEDEQYF. CDR3 DNA sequence: TGTGCCAGCTCACCGACAGAGGACGAGCAGTACTTC. Full variable domain (remainder filled in from reference TRBV18 and TRBJ2-7): NAGVMQNPRHLVRRRGQEARLRCSPMKGHSHVYWYRQLPEEGLKFMVYLQKENIIDESGMPKERFSAEFPKEGPSILRIQQVVRGDSAAYFCASSPTEDEQYFGPGTRLTVT.

The chain employs TRBV6-5 and TRBJ2-1, with TRBD1 as a possible D gene (6 bases). Germline loops: CDR1 MNHEY, CDR2 SVGAGI. The CDR3 has 15 amino acids. Deletions cut 0 bases from V and 6 bases from J, with 12 bases between. The CDR3 here is CASSYSQGVPNEQFF. CDR3 DNA sequence: TGTGCCAGCAGTTACTCACAGGGAGTTCCCAATGAGCAGTTCTTC.

This clonotype was observed a few times. The chain links TRBV12-3 or TRBV12-4 to TRBJ2-4, with TRBD2 as a possible D gene (6 bases). Deletions cut 8 bases from V and 0 bases from J, with 14 bases between. The CDR3 is 15 residues long. The CDR3 protein is CASARGGLAKNIQYF. The CDR3 DNA is TGTGCCAGCGCCCGAGGAGGGCTAGCCAAAAACATTCAGTACTTC.

This clonotype was seen at least ten times. The V gene is TRBV7-9, the J gene TRBJ1-1; D is unclear. Deletions cut 5 bases from V and 3 bases from J, with 10 bases between. The CDR3 loop spans 13 amino acids. The germline V gene has CDR1 SEHNR and CDR2 FQNEAQ (reference sequence). DNA of the CDR3: TGTGCCAGCAGCGGCATAGAGGACACTGAAGCTTTCTTT. Its protein is CASSGIEDTEAFF.

This clonotype was counted a few times. The J gene is TRBJ2-1, the V gene TRBV24-1; the match to TRBD1 covers 7 bases. CDR3 size: 16 residues. V dropped 7 bases and J dropped 5; count of bases not matched to a gene: 13. CDR1 is KGHDR and CDR2 is SFDVKD in the germline V gene. For the CDR3, the DNA is TGTGCCACCAGCTCCGTCAGGGACAGACGAAACAATGAGCAGTTCTTC. Its translation is CATSSVRDRRNNEQFF.

V is TRBV19 and J is TRBJ2-1, with no clear D. CDR1 and CDR2 (germline): LNHDA, SQIVND (reference sequence). The CDR3 spans 14 residues. Between the trimmed V and J ends, which lost 6 bases and 7 bases, there was a span of 16 bases. The CDR3 nucleotides read TGTGCCAGTAGCGCCTCCCTAGGGCGTAATGAGCAGTTCTTC. This codes for CASSASLGRNEQFF.

The DNA of the CDR3 is TGTGCCAGCAGTTCTACCGGGACAGGGGTTGGAAACACCATATATTTT. Residues: CASSSTGTGVGNTIYF. V is TRBV7-6 and J is TRBJ1-3, with 10 bases aligning to TRBD1. The germline V gene encodes CDR1 SGHVS and CDR2 FNYEAQ. This CDR3 is 16 amino acids long. The V segment lost 6 bases and the J segment 3 bases; nucleotides outside the gene matches: 8.

This clonotype was seen just once. One junction end does not reproduce the germline sequence, and a read error may be involved. This chain uses TRBV4-1 with TRBJ2-1; TRBD1 is a possible D gene (6 bases). This CDR3 comprises 16 residues. Germline CDR1 is MGHRA and CDR2 is YSYEKL. The CDR3 sequence is CASSQVQDSAPVERFF. The CDR3 region has the DNA TGCGCCAGCAGCCAAGTACAGGACAGTGCCCCGGTGGAGCGGTTCTTC.

This clonotype was seen a few times. The rearrangement uses TRBV29-1 and TRBJ1-2; TRBD1 matches at 7 bases. V was pared by 4 bases and J by 2 bases, with 10 bases of the junction left unmatched. This CDR3 is built from 15 residues. CDR1 SQVTM and CDR2 ANQGSEA come from the germline V gene. The CDR3 protein is CSVAPLDRANYGYTF. The CDR3 DNA sequence: TGCAGCGTTGCGCCCCTTGACAGGGCCAACTATGGCTACACCTTC.

This sequence joins TRBV5-6 and TRBJ2-1; D is perhaps TRBD2 (7 bases). Trimming pared 7 bases from V and 9 bases from J, leaving 14 bases between. This CDR3 has 12 residues. Germline-derived CDR1 and CDR2 are SGHDT and YYEEEE. The CDR3 is CASWRGGTEQFF. CDR3 bases: TGTGCCAGCTGGAGGGGGGGGACTGAGCAGTTCTTC.

The table lists this clonotype with a count of one. V and J are TRBV5-1 and TRBJ2-7; 8 bases align to TRBD1. Germline loops: CDR1 SGHRS, CDR2 YFSETQ. The length of the CDR3 is 14 residues. Trimming at V came to 4 bases and at J to 5 bases, leaving 8 bases not matched to a gene. Here the CDR3 reads CASSARQGIHEQYF. The CDR3 DNA is TGCGCCAGCAGCGCCCGACAGGGGATCCACGAGCAGTACTTC.

The rearrangement uses TRBV28 and TRBJ1-5, with a possible D match to TRBD1 (6 bases). The CDR3 consists of 15 residues. Germline CDR1 reads MDHEN; CDR2 reads SYDVKM. V lost 6 bases, J lost 4 bases, and 16 bases lay in between. The CDR3 sequence is CASSPGGHLNQPQHF. The CDR3 bases are TGTGCCAGCAGCCCGGGGGGGCACTTAAATCAGCCCCAGCATTTT.

This rearrangement joins TRBV24-1 to TRBJ1-5; D is perhaps TRBD1 (5 bases). The CDR3 is 15 residues long. V was pared by 5 bases and J by 4 bases, with 14 bases between. Germline V CDR1 and CDR2: KGHDR, SFDVKD. The CDR3 DNA reads TGTGCCACCAGTGGGGGACCCCTGGGAAATCAGCCCCAGCATTTT. It specifies CATSGGPLGNQPQHF.

The chain is built from TRBV12-3 or TRBV12-4 and TRBJ2-7; D may be TRBD2 (5 bases). The CDR3 loop spans 15 amino acids. V lost 4 bases and J lost 4, with 17 bases in between. The CDR3 coding sequence is TGTGCCAGCAGTTCCGAGGCTAGCTCGTATTACGAGCAGTACTTC. Amino acid sequence: CASSSEASSYYEQYF.

This clonotype was counted ten times or more. This chain links TRBV7-8 with TRBJ2-3; perhaps TRBD2 as D (5 bases). The CDR3 is 14 amino acids. V was shortened by 2 bases and J by 5 bases, with 11 bases between the two germline ends. Per the germline V gene, CDR1 is SGHVS and CDR2 is FQNEAQ. CDR3 DNA: TGTGCCAGCAGCTTAATGGGAGACGTAGATACGCAGTATTTT. This codes for CASSLMGDVDTQYF.

This clonotype has a single count. The rearrangement joins TRBV24-1 to TRBJ2-5; 8 bases agree with TRBD2. V was pared by 4 bases and J by 5 bases, with 8 bases of the junction left unmatched. In germline, CDR1 is KGHDR, CDR2 SFDVKD. The CDR3 loop spans 15 amino acids. The CDR3 DNA is TGTGCCACCAGTGACCTGAGCGGGGGTATTGAGACCCAGTACTTC. The encoded protein is CATSDLSGGIETQYF.

Concerning this clonotype: The conserved final phenylalanine or tryptophan is absent from the CDR3, which likely points to a read error. The J gene is TRBJ2-1, the V gene TRBV10-3; D perhaps matches TRBD2 (5 bases). V dropped 0 bases and J dropped 9 bases, with 27 bases sitting between them. The CDR3 is 19 residues long. Germline lookup yields CDR1 ENHRY and CDR2 SYGVKD. CDR3 residues: CAISESQTFQATRSGEQFL. In nucleotides, the CDR3 is TGTGCCATCAGTGAGTCCCAAACGTTCCAAGCCACTAGGTCGGGTGAGCAGTTCTTA.

This chain links TRBV7-8 with TRBJ1-5; the D is unclear. Trimming stripped 1 base from V and 0 bases from J, with 10 bases between. The CDR3 loop spans 16 amino acids. From germline, CDR1 is SGHVS and CDR2 FQNEAQ. The CDR3 spells CASSLVAVYSNQPQHF. The CDR3 region has the DNA TGTGCCAGCAGCTTAGTGGCAGTTTATAGCAATCAGCCCCAGCATTTT.

The chain recombines TRBV12-3 or TRBV12-4 with TRBJ2-3; tentative D call: TRBD2 (6 bases). The V end was cut by 5 bases, the J end by 3 bases, with 18 bases between. The CDR3 covers 16 residues. The CDR3 here is CASSVEGRVWTDTQYF. Written as DNA, the CDR3 is TGTGCCAGCAGTGTGGAGGGCCGAGTCTGGACAGATACGCAGTATTTT.

The J gene is TRBJ2-7, the V gene TRBV7-8; 7 nucleotides align to TRBD1. The V and J ends lost 1 base and 0 bases, in that order; junction bases with no gene match: 6. Germline V gene sequence: CDR1 SGHVS, CDR2 FQNEAQ. The CDR3 covers 16 residues. For the CDR3, the DNA is TGTGCCAGCAGCTTAGGGCGTCAGGGGGTCTCCTACGAGCAGTACTTC. Translated, it gives CASSLGRQGVSYEQYF.

This clonotype was recorded once. The V gene is TRBV27, the J gene TRBJ2-7, with D unresolved. Germline CDR1 MNHEY, CDR2 SMNVEV (reference sequence). CDR3 length: 13 residues. V lost 4 bases and J 1 base, leaving 8 bases between the germline ends. This CDR3 reads CASSSLGSYEQYF. The CDR3 nucleotides are TGTGCCAGCAGTTCACTGGGATCCTACGAGCAGTACTTC.

This clonotype has a single count. The V and J genes are TRBV5-1 and TRBJ2-7, with 12 bases lining up with TRBD2. Trimming cost V 3 bases and J 3 bases; bases outside gene matches: 1. CDR1 SGHRS and CDR2 YFSETQ come from the germline V gene. CDR3 size: 14 residues. The CDR3 nucleotides read TGCGCCAGCAGCTCTAGCGGGAGGGTCTACGAGCAGTACTTC. Protein: CASSSSGRVYEQYF.